The clone carrying this T cell receptor beta chain was seen a few times. Its antigen is currently unknown. Profiles of TCR beta VDJ and CDR3 were generated from a genomic DNA template. Via MiXCR, TCRdb re-called the reads, giving one row per CDR3 protein. There are 450,000 to 550,000 distinct CDR3 sequences in the sample; more than 25% occur only once, and about 0.8% lies in the top ten. Patients included in sequencing had previously demonstrated CD8+CD57+ cell expansion by flow cytometry. The data were taken from a study of CD8+CD57+ T cells in acquired aplastic anemia. Across the study: Yields of DNA that came from sorted CD4+ and CD8+ cells averaged roughly 3.3 ug. Study outcomes and limitations: Overlap between patients and controls comprised about 28 CD8+ CDR3 sequences.

Trimming at V came to 5 bases and at J to 0 bases, leaving 2 bases not matched to a gene. Germline-derived CDR1 and CDR2 are GTSNPN and SVGIG (reference sequence). The CDR3 has 14 amino acids. The source material was sorted CD4+, CD8+, or CD8+CD57+ T cells (not recorded which) from PBMCs. The gene calls are TRBV30 and TRBJ1-5, with 9 bases identical to TRBD1. This receptor was identified in a human donor with aplastic anemia. The CDR3 DNA is TGTGCCTGGGGGACAGGGAGTAGCAATCAGCCCCAGCATTTT. Translating it yields CAWGTGSSNQPQHF. Filled out from reference TRBV30 and TRBJ1-5, the complete variable domain reads SQTIHQWPATLVQPVGSPLSLECTVEGTSNPNLYWYRQAAGRGLQLLFYSVGIGQISSEVPQNLSASRPQDRQFILSSKKLLLSDSGFYLCAWGTGSSNQPQHFGDGTRLSIL.